The 9 T cell receptor beta chains in this list originate from one sample, sequenced in a study of blood T cells in healthy people across ages. Sample-barcoded 5' priming and a J-beta primer mix drove a second PCR of roughly 7 to 11 cycles. TCRdb redid the calling of the 5' RACE reads with MiXCR, one entry per CDR3 protein. Of 800,000 to 950,000 distinct CDR3 sequences in the sample, about 27% were seen once. These same records also appear under a second study, on T cells of mothers and their children.

Source material: blood. The receptor set was obtained from a woman aged 40 to 55 in good health.

V usage is TRBV18 and J usage is TRBJ2-2; 7 bases are a match to TRBD2. J was trimmed by 3 bases and V by 0 bases; bases with no gene match: 4. Germline lookup yields CDR1 KGHSH and CDR2 LQKENI. The CDR3 is 16 residues long. For the CDR3, the DNA is TGTGCCAGCTCACCACCGGGAGGGGTCGACACCGGGGAGCTGTTTTTT. Amino acid sequence: CASSPPGGVDTGELFF.

The chain has TRBV9 and TRBJ2-6; D is unclear. Germline values: CDR1 SGDLS, CDR2 YYNGEE. Trimming cost V 3 bases and J 0 bases, with 10 bases left between them. This CDR3 is 16 amino acids long. The CDR3 nucleotides read TGTGCCAGCAGCGGCCACTGGAACTCTGGGGCCAACGTCCTGACTTTC. This translates into CASSGHWNSGANVLTF.

This clonotype was seen a handful of times. The chain uses TRBV7-9 and TRBJ1-2; possible D gene TRBD1, 6 bases. Trimming shortened V by 1 base and J by 7 bases, and 13 bases separated the two germline ends. Looked up from germline, CDR1 is SEHNR and CDR2 is FQNEAQ (reference sequence). The CDR3 length is 14 residues. The CDR3 region is CASSLGRGARGYTF. The CDR3 DNA follows: TGTGCCAGCAGCTTAGGACGGGGGGCTCGTGGCTACACCTTC.

This clonotype was counted a single time. This may come from a read error, since a much larger clone is one base off. This rearrangement joins TRBV5-1 to TRBJ2-5; 11 nucleotides line up with TRBD1. The CDR3 has 16 residues. The germline V gene encodes CDR1 SGHRS and CDR2 YFSETQ. CDR3: CAGSSNGQGARETQYF. In DNA form, the CDR3 reads TGCGCCGGCAGCTCAAACGGACAGGGGGCGCGGGAGACCCAGTACTTC.

This clonotype was found a few times. The chain combines TRBV7-3 with TRBJ2-2, with 14 bases matching TRBD2. This CDR3 region has 17 residues. After removal of 5 bases from V and 2 bases from J, the junction contained 4 bases not matched to a gene. Germline lookup yields CDR1 SGHTA and CDR2 FQGTGA. CDR3 loop: CASSPGLAGGNTGELFF. In DNA, the CDR3 is TGTGCCAGCAGCCCCGGACTAGCGGGGGGAAACACCGGGGAGCTGTTTTTT.

This clonotype has just a few counts. The rearrangement joins TRBV21-1 to TRBJ1-6; the DNA was not compared with TRBD1, the D call given in the table. TRBV21-1 is tagged as a pseudogene. This CDR3 region has 17 residues. CDR3: CASSRRAYRGSNSPLHF. CDR3 in DNA: TGTGCCAGCAGCAGACGGGCATACAGGGGAAGTAATTCACCCCTCCACTTT.

The table lists this clonotype with a few counts. This rearrangement joins TRBV18 to TRBJ2-7; maybe TRBD2 (6 bases). This CDR3 region has 14 residues. Germline V CDR1 and CDR2: KGHSH, LQKENI. Deletions cut 3 bases from V and 5 bases from J, with 14 bases between. CDR3 sequence: CASSPSSASHEQYF. For the CDR3, the DNA is TGTGCCAGCTCACCGTCTAGCGCTAGCCACGAGCAGTACTTC.

The chain has TRBV9 and TRBJ2-5, with 8 bases lining up with TRBD1. The CDR3 runs to 14 residues. Germline CDR1 is SGDLS and CDR2 is YYNGEE. V dropped 4 bases and J dropped 11; count of bases not matched to a gene: 13. The CDR3 protein is CASSPQGGGMEQYF. DNA for the CDR3: TGTGCCAGCAGCCCACAGGGGGGTGGGATGGAGCAGTACTTC. Complete variable domain (other parts from reference TRBV9 and TRBJ2-5): DSGVTQTPKHLITATGQRVTLRCSPRSGDLSVYWYQQSLDQGLQFLIQYYNGEERAKGNILERFSAQQFPDLHSELNLSSLELGDSALYFCASSPQGGGMEQYFGPGTRLLVL.

This clonotype came up many times. This chain uses TRBV28 with TRBJ2-3, with D hard to call. Germline assignment: CDR1 MDHEN and CDR2 SYDVKM. The V and J ends lost 3 bases and 0 bases respectively, with 10 bases between them. CDR3 size: 15 residues. CDR3 loop: CASSFGVSSTDTQYF. CDR3 nucleotides: TGTGCCAGCAGTTTCGGTGTGAGTAGCACAGATACGCAGTATTTT.